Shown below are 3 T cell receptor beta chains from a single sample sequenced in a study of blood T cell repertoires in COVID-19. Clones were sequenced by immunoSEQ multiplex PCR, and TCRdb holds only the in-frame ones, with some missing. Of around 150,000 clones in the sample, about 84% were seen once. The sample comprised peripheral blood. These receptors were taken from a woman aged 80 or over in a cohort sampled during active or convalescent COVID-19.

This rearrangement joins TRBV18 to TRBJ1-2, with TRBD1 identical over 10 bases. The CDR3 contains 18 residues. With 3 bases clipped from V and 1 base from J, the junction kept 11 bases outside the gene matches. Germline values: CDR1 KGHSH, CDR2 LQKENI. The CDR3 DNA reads TGTGCCAGCTCACCGGGACAGGGGACCGGGTACCTTAACTATGGCTACACCTTC. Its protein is CASSPGQGTGYLNYGYTF.

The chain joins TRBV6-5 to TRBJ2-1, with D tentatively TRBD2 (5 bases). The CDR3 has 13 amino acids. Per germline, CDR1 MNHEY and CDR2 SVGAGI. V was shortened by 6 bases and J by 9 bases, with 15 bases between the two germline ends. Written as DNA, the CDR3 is TGTGCCAGCAGGGATCCTAACCGGGGTGAGCAGTTCTTC. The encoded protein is CASRDPNRGEQFF.

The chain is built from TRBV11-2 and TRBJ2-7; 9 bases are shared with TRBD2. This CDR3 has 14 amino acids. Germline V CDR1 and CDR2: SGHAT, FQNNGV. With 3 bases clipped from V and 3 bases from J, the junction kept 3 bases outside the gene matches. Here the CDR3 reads CASSLGLASYEQYF. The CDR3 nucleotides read TGTGCCAGCAGCTTGGGACTAGCTAGCTACGAGCAGTACTTC.